The present T cell receptor (beta chain) was sequenced within a study of technical replicates of blood from several donors. Sequenced by immunoSEQ multiplex PCR; TCRdb stores in-frame clones only, minus some. The sample has approximately 73,000 clones; over 90% are singletons. The CDR3 spans 13 residues. V lost 1 base to trimming and J lost 4 bases, with 5 bases between them. Germline CDR1 WNHNN, CDR2 SYGVQD (reference sequence). The gene calls are TRBV10-1 and TRBJ2-1; the D is unclear. This clonotype was obtained from a human donor in good health. The specimen was T cells isolated from PBMCs. CDR3 bases: TGCGCCAGCAGTGAGTACGGGTACAATGAGCAGTTCTTC. This codes for CASSEYGYNEQFF.